Presented here are 27 T cell receptor beta chains from one specimen sequenced in a study of T-cell reconstitution after alpha-beta-depleted transplantation in children. Researchers prepared the TCRbeta library using unique molecular identifiers, the study reports. TCRdb redid the calling of the PCR reads with MiXCR, one entry per CDR3 protein. Among 280,000 or so distinct CDR3 sequences listed, roughly 10% were seen once. The material was peripheral blood, obtained 180 days after TCRalphabeta/CD19-depleted stem cell transplant. Source of these receptors: a male patient aged 2-15 years who had a stem cell transplant for chronic granulomatous disease, so the T cells may come from the graft donor.

This clonotype has more than one count but fewer than ten. The chain carries TRBV19 and TRBJ2-1, with 9 bases matching TRBD1. After removal of 8 bases from V and 4 bases from J, the junction contained 9 bases not matched to a gene. CDR1 LNHDA and CDR2 SQIVND come from the germline V gene (reference sequence). This CDR3 contains 15 residues. The CDR3 DNA reads as TGTGCCAGTGGAGAAGTGGGGACAGGGTACAATGAGCAGTTCTTC. This codes for CASGEVGTGYNEQFF.

This clonotype was observed many times. The V gene is TRBV20-1, the J gene TRBJ1-1; 10 nucleotides align to TRBD1. Losses at the gene ends were 6 bases for V and 2 bases for J; bases not matched to a gene: 3. Germline CDR1 is DFQATT and CDR2 is SNEGSKA (reference sequence). This CDR3 spans 13 amino acids. For the CDR3, the DNA is TGCAGTGCAGGGACAGGGGCCAACACTGAAGCTTTCTTT. Translation gives CSAGTGANTEAFF.

This clonotype was seen ten or more times. The chain employs TRBV11-2 and TRBJ1-1, with D uncertain. Trimming took off 4 bases at V and 1 base at J, with 7 bases between the two ends. Germline-derived CDR1 and CDR2 are SGHAT and FQNNGV. This CDR3 region has 13 residues. The CDR3 sequence: CASSSTENTEAFF. The CDR3, as DNA: TGTGCCAGCAGCTCCACAGAGAACACTGAAGCTTTCTTT.

This clonotype was seen many times. This chain joins TRBV4-2 and TRBJ2-2; no clear D. CDR3 size: 16 residues. Germline V gives CDR1 LGHNA, CDR2 YNFKEQ. V was cut by 0 bases and J by 3 bases, with 11 bases left in between. The CDR3 protein is CASSQDWQEYTGELFF. CDR3 nucleotides: TGTGCCAGCAGCCAAGATTGGCAGGAGTACACCGGGGAGCTGTTTTTT.

This clonotype was observed many times. The chain links TRBV20-1 to TRBJ1-6; 7 positions match TRBD1. The CDR3 has 17 residues. J was trimmed by 8 bases and V by 0 bases; bases with no gene match: 13. CDR1 and CDR2 from the germline V gene are DFQATT and SNEGSKA (reference sequence). The CDR3 region has the DNA TGCAGTGCTAGAGAATCCGGCCGCCGGGACAGACATTCACCCCTCCACTTT. This sequence encodes CSARESGRRDRHSPLHF.

As regards this clonotype: This may be a read error: a much more frequent sequence differs by one nucleotide. This chain connects TRBV9 to TRBJ2-6, with D possibly being TRBD1 (6 bases). The CDR3 sequence is 17 residues long. The V end was cut by 0 bases, the J end by 0 bases, with 10 bases between. The germline gives CDR1 SGDLS, CDR2 YYNGEE. CDR3 in amino acids: CASSVVQGNSGANVLTF. The CDR3 coding sequence is TGTGCCAGCAGCGTAGTACAGGGAAACTCTGGGGCCAACGTCCTGACTTTC. The whole variable domain, remainder taken from reference TRBV9 and TRBJ2-6, is DSGVTQTPKHLITATGQRVTLRCSPRSGDLSVYWYQQSLDQGLQFLIQYYNGEERAKGNILERFSAQQFPDLHSELNLSSLELGDSALYFCASSVVQGNSGANVLTFGAGSRLTVL.

The V call is TRBV20-1, the J call TRBJ2-2, with 11 positions matching TRBD2. Germline V gene sequence: CDR1 DFQATT, CDR2 SNEGSKA (reference sequence). V gave up 2 bases and J gave up 3 bases; unmatched junction bases: 8. This CDR3 contains 17 residues. CDR3 nucleotide sequence: TGCAGTGCTAGAAATACTAGCGGGAGTTGGTACACCGGGGAGCTGTTTTTT. It is translated as CSARNTSGSWYTGELFF.

This clonotype was seen many times. The V call is TRBV5-1, the J call TRBJ2-1; 7 positions match TRBD1. CDR1 is SGHRS, CDR2 YFSETQ, per germline. The ends lost 0 bases at V and 2 bases at J; junction bases unmatched: 2. The CDR3 has 15 amino acids. The CDR3 region has the DNA TGCGCCAGCAGCTTGGAAGGGACAGCCTACAATGAGCAGTTCTTC. It translates to CASSLEGTAYNEQFF. The variable domain in full, completed from reference TRBV5-1 and TRBJ2-1, reads KAGVTQTPRYLIKTRGQQVTLSCSPISGHRSVSWYQQTPGQGLQFLFEYFSETQRNKGNFPGRFSGRQFSNSRSEMNVSTLELGDSALYLCASSLEGTAYNEQFFGPGTRLTVL.

This clonotype occurred many times. This chain connects TRBV30 to TRBJ1-4; D unclear. This CDR3 is built from 15 residues. The germline CDR1 and CDR2 sequences are GTSNPN and SVGIG (reference sequence). V lost 3 bases and J 6 bases, leaving 17 bases between the germline ends. DNA of the CDR3: TGTGCCTGGAGCCCTATCGCGACGTTATATGAAAAACTGTTTTTT. Translated, it gives CAWSPIATLYEKLFF.

This clonotype was picked up many times. The chain has TRBV5-4 and TRBJ2-3; 14 bases match TRBD2. CDR1 and CDR2 from the germline V gene are SGHNT and YYREEE (reference sequence). This CDR3 contains 14 residues. J lost 6 bases, V lost 4 bases, and 1 base had no gene match. The CDR3 loop is CASSRTSGRDTQYF. Here the CDR3 DNA reads TGTGCCAGCAGCCGGACTAGCGGGAGGGATACGCAGTATTTT. The full variable domain, its missing parts supplied by reference TRBV5-4 and TRBJ2-3, is ETGVTQSPTHLIKTRGQQVTLRCSSQSGHNTVSWYQQALGQGPQFIFQYYREEENGRGNFPPRFSGLQFPNYSSELNVNALELDDSALYLCASSRTSGRDTQYFGPGTRLTVL.

On this clonotype: A read error is possible here, since a much larger clone lies one base away. The chain is built from TRBV29-1 and TRBJ1-1; D gene uncertain. The CDR3 totals 12 residues. V gave up 6 bases and J gave up 3 bases, with 11 bases separating them. Germline lookup yields CDR1 SQVTM and CDR2 ANQGSEA. CDR3 sequence (DNA): TGCAGCGTGGATTTAAAATACACTGAAGCTTTCTTT. Translating it yields CSVDLKYTEAFF. The variable domain in full, with the rest retrieved from reference TRBV29-1 and TRBJ1-1, is SAVISQKPSRDICQRGTSLTIQCQVDSQVTMMFWYRQQPGQSLTLIATANQGSEATYESGFVIDKFPISRPNLTFSTLTVSNMSPEDSSIYLCSVDLKYTEAFFGQGTRLTVV.

This clonotype was detected a few times. The chain carries TRBV25-1 and TRBJ1-1; the match to TRBD1 covers 11 bases. The germline CDR1 and CDR2 sequences are MGHDK and SYGVNS. V shed 2 bases, J shed 4 bases, and the junction held 6 bases outside the gene matches. The CDR3 runs 16 residues. CDR3 nucleotide sequence: TGTGCCAGCAGTGAAATGGACAGGGGGCAGGGCACTGAAGCTTTCTTT. It translates to CASSEMDRGQGTEAFF.

Comments on this clonotype: Just one base apart from a much larger clone, this may be a read error. The CDR3 DNA reads TGCAGTGTTAGAGTTTGGCAGGGTGGTGAAAAACTGTTTTTT. Translating it yields CSVRVWQGGEKLFF. The V gene is TRBV20-1, the J gene TRBJ1-4; a weak D match, TRBD1 (5 bases). The CDR3 is 14 amino acids. CDR1 and CDR2 (germline): DFQATT, SNEGSKA (reference sequence).

At least ten counts were recorded for this clonotype. The chain employs TRBV27 and TRBJ2-7, with 13 bases that match TRBD2. CDR3 length: 14 amino acids. Germline V CDR1 and CDR2: MNHEY, SMNVEV (reference sequence). V shed 5 bases and J 7 bases; nucleotides not matched to a gene: 5. The CDR3 sequence is CASSLGTSGNEQYF. The CDR3 DNA reads TGTGCCAGCAGTCTGGGGACTAGCGGGAATGAGCAGTACTTC.

Many counts were recorded for this clonotype. The V and J genes are TRBV29-1 and TRBJ2-2; D call uncertain. The germline gives CDR1 SQVTM, CDR2 ANQGSEA. V shed 0 bases and J shed 3 bases, with 2 bases lying between them. This CDR3 contains 12 residues. The CDR3 DNA follows: TGCAGCGTTGAAGACTACACCGGGGAGCTGTTTTTT. Protein: CSVEDYTGELFF.

This clonotype was counted between two and nine times. The chain is built from TRBV11-2 and TRBJ2-2; possible D gene TRBD2, 5 bases. The V gene's germline CDR1 is SGHAT and CDR2 FQNNGV. V shed 5 bases and J shed 1 base, with 11 bases lying between them. The CDR3 loop spans 15 amino acids. As DNA, the CDR3 is TGTGCCAGCAGCCTCGGACTCTTGAACACCGGGGAGCTGTTTTTT. This sequence encodes CASSLGLLNTGELFF.

There are many counts of this clonotype. The V and J genes are TRBV21-1 and TRBJ2-1; the table's D call TRBD1 went unverified against the DNA. TRBV21-1 is described as a pseudogene. The CDR3 length is 15 residues. CDR3 in DNA: TGTGCCAGCAGCACTATCAGGGGGCGCCCCAATGAGCAGTTCTTC. Amino acids: CASSTIRGRPNEQFF.

This clonotype was counted many times. V and J are TRBV19 and TRBJ2-1; D remains unclear. V lost 3 bases and J lost 10, with 13 bases in between. This CDR3 is 13 amino acids long. Germline values: CDR1 LNHDA, CDR2 SQIVND (reference sequence). The DNA for the CDR3 is TGTGCCAGTAGTATTAGGTCGGCAGCCGAGCAGTTCTTC. It yields the protein CASSIRSAAEQFF. Full variable domain (outside the CDR3, taken from reference TRBV19 and TRBJ2-1): DGGITQSPKYLFRKEGQNVTLSCEQNLNHDAMYWYRQDPGQGLRLIYYSQIVNDFQKGDIAEGYSVSREKKESFPLTVTSAQKNPTAFYLCASSIRSAAEQFFGPGTRLTVL.

The V gene is TRBV18, the J gene TRBJ2-5; the match to TRBD1 covers 7 bases. In germline, CDR1 is KGHSH, CDR2 LQKENI. J lost 4 bases, V lost 2 bases, and 1 base had no gene match. The CDR3 loop spans 13 amino acids. DNA of the CDR3: TGTGCCAGCTCACCAAGACAGGGAGAGACCCAGTACTTC. Translation gives CASSPRQGETQYF.

This clonotype was detected only a few times. The chain has TRBV5-4 and TRBJ2-3, with 12 bases matching TRBD2. This CDR3 has 18 amino acids. From germline, CDR1 is SGHNT and CDR2 YYREEE (reference sequence). The V gene end was trimmed by 5 bases and the J gene end by 1 base; junction bases not matched to a gene: 11. CDR3 protein: CASSFGTSGGLRTDTQYF. CDR3 nucleotides: TGTGCCAGCAGTTTTGGTACTAGCGGGGGGCTTCGCACAGATACGCAGTATTTT.

This clonotype was detected ten times or more. The rearrangement links TRBV18 to TRBJ2-1; possibly TRBD2 for D (5 bases). V dropped 3 bases and J dropped 5 bases, with 17 bases sitting between them. CDR1 and CDR2 from the germline V gene are KGHSH and LQKENI. This CDR3 is 16 amino acids long. The CDR3 protein is CASSPTEGPWDNEQFF. CDR3 sequence (DNA): TGTGCCAGCTCACCCACAGAGGGCCCTTGGGACAATGAGCAGTTCTTC.

There are many counts of this clonotype. The gene calls are TRBV29-1 and TRBJ2-7, with no clear D. Trimming removed 4 bases at V and 2 bases at J, with 15 bases between. There are 14 residues in the CDR3. Looked up from germline, CDR1 is SQVTM and CDR2 is ANQGSEA. The CDR3 DNA follows: TGCAGCGTTGCCCCTAGGACGGCTACCTACGAGCAGTACTTC. As protein: CSVAPRTATYEQYF.

This clonotype was counted at least ten times. This chain links TRBV9 with TRBJ1-2; D is possibly TRBD1 (6 bases). CDR1 is SGDLS and CDR2 is YYNGEE in the germline V gene. The ends were cut back, 2 bases at V and 4 bases at J, with 12 bases in the middle. The CDR3 extends over 14 amino acids. CDR3 region: CASSVTGTPYGYTF. The CDR3, as DNA: TGTGCCAGCAGCGTTACCGGGACACCCTATGGCTACACCTTC.

This clonotype has at least ten counts. The chain is built from TRBV12-3 or TRBV12-4 and TRBJ2-2; the D gene is possibly TRBD1 (6 bases). The CDR3 has 16 residues. V lost 5 bases to trimming and J lost 0 bases, with 13 bases between them. The DNA of the CDR3 is TGTGCCAGCAGTCCACGACAGGTAGCGAACACCGGGGAGCTGTTTTTT. It is translated as CASSPRQVANTGELFF.

This clonotype was seen many times. The CDR3 nucleotides are TGTGCCAGTAGTATGGCGCCCGGAGGGGTCGAGCAGTACTTC. This sequence encodes CASSMAPGGVEQYF. The rearrangement links TRBV19 to TRBJ2-7; a weak D match, TRBD2 (6 bases). V lost 3 bases and J 6 bases, leaving 15 bases between the germline ends. Per the germline V gene, CDR1 is LNHDA and CDR2 is SQIVND (reference sequence). The CDR3 consists of 14 residues. The entire variable domain, with the rest obtained from reference TRBV19 and TRBJ2-7, is as follows: DGGITQSPKYLFRKEGQNVTLSCEQNLNHDAMYWYRQDPGQGLRLIYYSQIVNDFQKGDIAEGYSVSREKKESFPLTVTSAQKNPTAFYLCASSMAPGGVEQYFGPGTRLTVT.

The V gene is TRBV4-3, the J gene TRBJ2-7; no clear D gene. The germline V gene encodes CDR1 LGHNA and CDR2 YSLEER. V lost 0 bases and J lost 3, with 12 bases in between. CDR3 length: 15 amino acids. The CDR3 loop is CASSQDSKPFYEQYF. CDR3 sequence (DNA): TGCGCCAGCAGCCAAGATTCTAAGCCCTTCTACGAGCAGTACTTC.

The gene calls are TRBV6-6 and TRBJ2-3, with 10 positions matching TRBD2. The CDR3 covers 17 residues. The germline gives CDR1 MNHNY, CDR2 SVGAGI (reference sequence). V gave up 5 bases and J gave up 0 bases; unmatched junction bases: 8. The DNA of the CDR3 is TGTGCCAGCAGTCGACGGACTAGCGGACCTAGCACAGATACGCAGTATTTT. As protein: CASSRRTSGPSTDTQYF.